Below are 16 T cell receptor beta chains sequenced from a single sample in a study of regulatory T cells in long-lasting Graves disease. As to time point: newly diagnosed GD, antithyroid drugs for less than 3 months. Extracted RNA from PBMCs served as the source of the TCR library. Arm-PCR of CDR3 regions and iRepertoire HTBI primers were used to build TCR beta libraries. Using its own MiXCR run on the multiplex PCR reads, TCRdb lists one record per CDR3 protein. The repertoire holds roughly 320,000 distinct CDR3 sequences, with around 15% as singletons. These same data were also listed under a study on T cells in Graves' hyperthyroidism and ophthalmopathy.

The material was peripheral blood mononuclear cells (PBMCs), obtained at new diagnosis, from a patient treated with antithyroid drugs. These receptors all come from a man aged 40-50 years with Graves disease.

Notes on this clonotype: This may be a read error: a much more frequent sequence differs by one nucleotide. The CDR3 sequence: CANSPQGRNQPQHF. The CDR3 nucleotides are TGTGCCAACTCACCTCAGGGCCGGAATCAGCCCCAGCATTTT. The J gene is TRBJ1-5, the V gene TRBV18; D possibly corresponds to TRBD1 (5 bases). Germline lookup yields CDR1 KGHSH and CDR2 LQKENI. There are 14 residues in the CDR3.

V gene TRBV3-1 combines with J gene TRBJ1-1; D unresolved. Germline CDR1 LGHDT, CDR2 YNNKEL (reference sequence). The CDR3 sequence is 15 residues long. V was trimmed by 4 bases and J by 6 bases, leaving 18 bases between them. CDR3 in DNA: TGTGCCAGCAGCCTAATTGACACGGTCAACGCTGAAGCTTTCTTT. This encodes CASSLIDTVNAEAFF.

This clonotype was recorded a few times. The chain couples TRBV5-5 to TRBJ2-7; D remains unclear. Germline V gives CDR1 SGHKS, CDR2 YYEKEE (reference sequence). The CDR3 is 14 amino acids. Trimming took off 2 bases at V and 3 bases at J, with 12 bases between the two ends. The CDR3: CASSFGPMGYEQYF. The CDR3 coding sequence is TGTGCCAGCAGCTTCGGACCTATGGGCTACGAGCAGTACTTC.

The sample holds many counts of this clonotype. The V and J genes are TRBV11-3 and TRBJ1-2; unclear D gene. V lost 1 base and J 0 bases, leaving 3 bases between the germline ends. Germline loops: CDR1 SGHNT, CDR2 YENEEA. The CDR3 sequence is 13 residues long. CDR3 protein: CASSLAPNYGYTF. DNA of the CDR3: TGTGCCAGCAGCTTAGCACCTAACTATGGCTACACCTTC.

This clonotype was counted at least ten times. V and J are TRBV29-1 and TRBJ2-3, with D possibly TRBD2 on 5 matching bases. The germline V and J ends were trimmed by 3 bases and 5 bases, with 9 bases remaining between them. The CDR3 contains 12 residues. Germline V gives CDR1 SQVTM, CDR2 ANQGSEA. The CDR3 is CSVERVRDTQYF. Written as DNA, the CDR3 is TGCAGCGTTGAGAGGGTGAGAGATACGCAGTATTTT.

This clonotype was picked up a small number of times. In DNA form, the CDR3 reads TGTGCCAGCTCAAGGGGGTTGTACCAAGAGACCCAGTACTTC. Translation: CASSRGLYQETQYF. This rearrangement joins TRBV18 to TRBJ2-5; TRBD1 is a possible D gene (6 bases). Germline CDR1 reads KGHSH; CDR2 reads LQKENI. The CDR3 runs to 14 residues. V was pared by 5 bases and J by 0 bases, with 10 bases between. The full variable domain, its missing parts supplied by reference TRBV18 and TRBJ2-5, is NAGVMQNPRHLVRRRGQEARLRCSPMKGHSHVYWYRQLPEEGLKFMVYLQKENIIDESGMPKERFSAEFPKEGPSILRIQQVVRGDSAAYFCASSRGLYQETQYFGPGTRLLVL.

Notes on this clonotype: Being one base from a much bigger clone, this may be a read error. The chain employs TRBV10-1 and TRBJ1-2, with 8 bases fitting TRBD1. Per the germline V gene, CDR1 is WNHNN and CDR2 is SYGVQD (reference sequence). This CDR3 has 16 amino acids. The CDR3 here is CANSESAGTGSGGYTF. CDR3 DNA sequence: TGCGCCAACAGTGAGTCTGCGGGGACAGGATCCGGTGGCTACACCTTC.

This clonotype was seen at least ten times. The rearrangement joins TRBV19 to TRBJ2-7, with D perhaps matching TRBD2 (5 bases). The CDR3 covers 13 residues. Germline assignment: CDR1 LNHDA and CDR2 SQIVND (reference sequence). Trimming removed 5 bases from V and 3 bases from J, with 11 bases in between. The CDR3 nucleotides read TGTGCCAGTAGTTTAACTAGTTTCTACGAGCAGTACTTC. Amino acid sequence: CASSLTSFYEQYF.

Turning to this clonotype: This clone may be a read error of a much larger clone one base away. The chain recombines TRBV7-3 with TRBJ2-2; D is uncertain. This CDR3 contains 16 residues. The V end was cut by 5 bases, the J end by 1 base, with 14 bases between. Per the germline V gene, CDR1 is SGHTA and CDR2 is FQGTGA. For the CDR3, the DNA is TGTGCCAGCAGCCCGTTTAGGCATGGGAACACCGGGGAGCTGTTTTTT. This encodes CASSPFRHGNTGELFF.

This clonotype was counted at least ten times. At one of its ends the junction is not consistent with the germline gene, which may arise from a read error. The V and J genes are TRBV2 and TRBJ2-1; unclear D gene. Germline V gene lookup returns CDR1 SNHLY and CDR2 FYNNEI. There are 12 residues in the CDR3. The CDR3 protein is CASSSARTSPVF. CDR3 coding DNA: TGTGCCAGCAGCTCCGCCCGGACCTCTCCGGTCTTC. Based on the CDR3 plus reference TRBV2 and TRBJ2-1, the full variable domain is EPEVTQTPSHQVTQMGQEVILRCVPISNHLYFYWYRQILGQKVEFLVSFYNNEISEKSEIFDDQFSVERPDGSNFTLKIRSTKLEDSAMYFCASSSARTSPVFGPGTRLTVL.

This clonotype was seen many times. This chain joins TRBV12-3 or TRBV12-4 and TRBJ2-3; tentatively, D is TRBD1 (6 bases). V shed 4 bases and J shed 6 bases, with 14 bases lying between them. The CDR3 has 14 amino acids. In nucleotides, the CDR3 is TGTGCCAGCAGTTCACAGAAACAGGGTGATACGCAGTATTTT. Amino acids: CASSSQKQGDTQYF.

A few counts support this clonotype. The rearrangement uses TRBV4-2 and TRBJ1-4; 8 bases align to TRBD1. Losses at the gene ends were 1 base for V and 2 bases for J; bases not matched to a gene: 6. The CDR3 loop spans 17 amino acids. CDR1 LGHNA and CDR2 YNFKEQ come from the germline V gene. This CDR3 is CASSQGTGMLTNEKLFF. The CDR3 nucleotides are TGTGCCAGCAGCCAAGGGACAGGGATGTTGACTAATGAAAAACTGTTTTTT.

This clonotype has a handful of counts. The chain joins TRBV7-3 to TRBJ2-2; D call uncertain. Trimming cost V 4 bases and J 1 base, with 4 bases left between them. CDR3 length: 13 residues. The germline gives CDR1 SGHTA, CDR2 FQGTGA. CDR3 residues: CASSSLNTGELFF. DNA of the CDR3: TGTGCCAGCAGCTCGTTGAACACCGGGGAGCTGTTTTTT.

The rearrangement uses TRBV7-9 and TRBJ2-2; a weak D match, TRBD1 (6 bases). The CDR3 totals 15 residues. The V gene's germline CDR1 is SEHNR and CDR2 FQNEAQ (reference sequence). V lost 5 bases and J lost 6, with 16 bases in between. The CDR3 region is CASSPSKNRAGELFF. The CDR3 DNA is TGTGCCAGCAGCCCTTCAAAAAACAGGGCCGGGGAGCTGTTTTTT.

This clonotype showed up many times. This rearrangement joins TRBV15 to TRBJ2-4; 8 bases line up with TRBD1. The V gene end was trimmed by 0 bases and the J gene end by 7 bases; junction bases not matched to a gene: 11. CDR1 is LNHNV, CDR2 YYDKDF, per germline (reference sequence). The CDR3 is 17 residues long. The CDR3 coding sequence is TGTGCCACCAGCAGAGAACTGAGGACAGGGTCGGGGAACATTCAGTACTTC. It is translated as CATSRELRTGSGNIQYF.

This clonotype showed up many times. V is TRBV5-1 and J is TRBJ1-4; the match to TRBD1 covers 9 bases. The CDR3 is 16 residues long. V lost 2 bases to trimming and J lost 7 bases; unmatched junction nucleotides: 9. Germline CDR1 is SGHRS and CDR2 is YFSETQ. The CDR3 region has the DNA TGCGCCAGCAGCTTCGACCCGGGACAGGGAGGTGAAAAACTGTTTTTT. This codes for CASSFDPGQGGEKLFF.